These 9 T cell receptor beta chains were sequenced from one sample in a study of blood T cell repertoires in COVID-19. The table came from immunoSEQ multiplex PCR; TCRdb's copy has only in-frame clones and leaves some out. Seen here are about 160,000 clones, roughly 90% observed once, and the top ten hold roughly 3.9%. Sequencing was performed on peripheral blood. Source of these receptors: a woman aged 55-70 years who had recovered from COVID-19.

Turning to this clone: An end of the junction differs from the germline gene, which may be a read error. The V gene is TRBV7-7, the J gene TRBJ2-2; 8 bases match TRBD1. Germline CDR1 SSHAT, CDR2 FNYEAQ (reference sequence). The CDR3 sequence is 15 residues long. CDR3 nucleotide sequence: TGTGCCAGCAGGTTAGGTCAGGGGGCCGCCGGGGAGCTGTTTTTT. It yields the protein CASRLGQGAAGELFF.

The rearrangement links TRBV4-1 to TRBJ2-7; D possibly corresponds to TRBD1 (5 bases). Germline V CDR1 and CDR2: MGHRA, YSYEKL. The CDR3 loop spans 16 amino acids. Trimming pared 1 base from V and 0 bases from J, leaving 13 bases between. The CDR3 here is CASSQVGKGISYEQYF. DNA for the CDR3: TGCGCCAGCAGCCAAGTTGGGAAGGGGATCTCCTACGAGCAGTACTTC.

The chain links TRBV6-1 to TRBJ2-5; 11 positions agree with TRBD2. CDR3 length: 17 residues. J was trimmed by 2 bases and V by 1 base; bases with no gene match: 6. Germline CDR1 is MNHNS and CDR2 is SASEGT. Here the CDR3 DNA reads TGTGCCAGCAGTGAAGACCCTAGCGGGGGGTCACAAGAGACCCAGTACTTC. It translates to CASSEDPSGGSQETQYF.

V and J are TRBV11-3 and TRBJ1-3, with 9 bases that match TRBD1. CDR1 is SGHNT and CDR2 is YENEEA in the germline V gene. V trimming: 4 bases; J trimming: 3 bases; junction bases outside the gene matches: 10. The CDR3 spans 17 residues. CDR3 in DNA: TGTGCCAGCAGCTCACAGGGGGCTCGGGGTAGTGGAAACACCATATATTTT. Amino acids: CASSSQGARGSGNTIYF.

The V gene is TRBV20-1, the J gene TRBJ1-2; D unresolved. V dropped 6 bases and J dropped 8 bases, with 13 bases sitting between them. The CDR3 has 11 amino acids. Per germline, CDR1 DFQATT and CDR2 SNEGSKA (reference sequence). The CDR3 nucleotides read TGCAGTGCGTCCTCCCCGGGGGGCTACACCTTC. Translation gives CSASSPGGYTF.

This CDR3 reads CASISGSNYGYTF. As DNA, the CDR3 is TGTGCCAGCATTTCGGGATCTAACTATGGCTACACCTTC. V is TRBV28 and J is TRBJ1-2; D gene uncertain. V lost 7 bases and J 0 bases, leaving 9 bases between the germline ends. Germline V lookup: CDR1 MDHEN, CDR2 SYDVKM. The CDR3 is made up of 13 amino acids.

The J gene is TRBJ1-2, the V gene TRBV7-9; 7 bases agree with TRBD1. The trim removed 4 bases at V and 6 bases at J, leaving 8 bases unmatched. CDR3 length equals 14 residues. Germline CDR1 is SEHNR and CDR2 is FQNEAQ (reference sequence). The CDR3, as DNA: TGTGCCAGCAGCTCCCGACAGGGCGTCCATGGCTACACCTTC. Translation: CASSSRQGVHGYTF.

The chain joins TRBV24-1 to TRBJ2-7; 11 bases are a match to TRBD1. V shed 5 bases and J 8 bases; nucleotides not matched to a gene: 7. Germline V CDR1 and CDR2: KGHDR, SFDVKD. The CDR3 extends over 14 amino acids. In DNA form, the CDR3 reads TGTGCCACCAGTGTCGCCGGGACAGGGGGTAAGCAGTACTTC. Protein sequence: CATSVAGTGGKQYF.

The J gene is TRBJ1-1, the V gene TRBV2; D is uncertain. This CDR3 is built from 13 residues. Germline values: CDR1 SNHLY, CDR2 FYNNEI. V lost 5 bases and J lost 1, with 8 bases in between. The CDR3 DNA is TGTGCCAGCAGTCCCTCCTCGAACACTGAAGCTTTCTTT. Protein: CASSPSSNTEAFF.